This T cell receptor (beta chain) comes out of a study of beta chain features in type 1 diabetes. The J segment lost 1 base and the V segment lost 2 bases, leaving 2 bases of the junction unmatched. This CDR3 has 17 residues. From germline, CDR1 is SGHTA and CDR2 FQGNSA. Of the isolated RNA, all was reverse transcribed, and so the sequenced material was expressed TCRB transcripts. Clones were read by immunoSEQ multiplex PCR, and TCRdb kept only the in-frame ones, dropping some. The data show about 900,000 clones, 15% to 20% seen once. This chain joins TRBV7-2 and TRBJ2-3, with 14 bases matching TRBD2. This TCR was sampled from a woman aged 18-35 years in good health. The sample comprised naive CD4+ T cells from blood. This CDR3 reads CASSLMGLAGGTDTQYF. CDR3 sequence (DNA): TGTGCCAGCAGCTTAATGGGACTAGCGGGAGGCACAGATACGCAGTATTTT.